This is a list of T cell receptor beta chains from one sample in a study of blood T cell repertoires in COVID-19. Data came from immunoSEQ multiplex PCR; TCRdb stores just in-frame clones and leaves some out. The sample contains nearly 300,000 clones, 88% of which appear only once. Material for sequencing was peripheral blood. These receptor sequences come from a woman aged 25 to 39 who had recovered from COVID-19. Each CDR3 is given without its conserved first and last residue.

cdr3_length: 12
v_call: TRBV30
j_call: TRBJ1-5
cdr3_aa: AWSVQGGGQPQH

cdr3_length: 13
v_call: TRBV5-4
j_call: TRBJ2-1
cdr3_aa: ASSPGTGSYNEQF

cdr3_length: 13
v_call: TRBV6-6
j_call: TRBJ2-1
cdr3_aa: ASSQGYSSYNEQF

cdr3_length: 12
v_call: TRBV2
j_call: TRBJ2-7
cdr3_aa: ASSVRGFSYEQY

cdr3_length: 11
v_call: TRBV4-1
j_call: TRBJ1-2
cdr3_aa: ASSQVPGTGYT

cdr3_length: 14
v_call: TRBV28
j_call: TRBJ2-7
cdr3_aa: ASMRINPGQSYEQY

cdr3_length: 11
v_call: TRBV27
j_call: TRBJ2-7
cdr3_aa: ASRRDGSYEQY

cdr3_length: 12
v_call: TRBV2
j_call: TRBJ2-2
cdr3_aa: ASSATGFTGELF

cdr3_length: 10
v_call: TRBV9
j_call: TRBJ2-3
cdr3_aa: ASSLSTDTQY

cdr3_length: 14
v_call: TRBV28
j_call: TRBJ2-2
cdr3_aa: ASSSLRTASTGELF

cdr3_length: 11
v_call: TRBV27
j_call: TRBJ2-2
cdr3_aa: ASSRGGPGELF

cdr3_length: 13
v_call: TRBV28
j_call: TRBJ2-1
cdr3_aa: ASRPHREFDNEQF

cdr3_length: 11
v_call: TRBV28
j_call: TRBJ1-2
cdr3_aa: ASSLSGGYGYT

cdr3_length: 11
v_call: TRBV30
j_call: TRBJ1-1
cdr3_aa: AWSAGMNTEAF

cdr3_length: 12
v_call: TRBV20-1
j_call: TRBJ2-3
cdr3_aa: SASGGSGTDTQY

cdr3_length: 12
v_call: TRBV9
j_call: TRBJ2-3
cdr3_aa: ASSVSGYTDTQY

cdr3_length: 13
v_call: TRBV5-1
j_call: TRBJ2-5
cdr3_aa: ASSLVAGLGETQY

cdr3_length: 14
v_call: TRBV7-2
j_call: TRBJ2-3
cdr3_aa: ASSNYRGLGTDTQY

cdr3_length: 14
v_call: TRBV14
j_call: TRBJ2-5
cdr3_aa: ASSHHSGLGPETQY

cdr3_length: 11
v_call: TRBV20-1
j_call: TRBJ2-1
cdr3_aa: SASKKGLNEQF

cdr3_length: 13
v_call: TRBV7-2
j_call: TRBJ1-1
cdr3_aa: ASSLVLGRGTEAF

cdr3_length: 12
v_call: TRBV29-1
j_call: TRBJ1-1
cdr3_aa: SVARRTGGDEAF

cdr3_length: 11
v_call: TRBV7-2
j_call: TRBJ1-1
cdr3_aa: ASSLARNTEAF

cdr3_length: 10
v_call: TRBV5-8
j_call: TRBJ1-2
cdr3_aa: ASSLPVYGYT

cdr3_length: 12
v_call: TRBV4-1
j_call: TRBJ1-1
cdr3_aa: ASSQEQRNTEAF

cdr3_length: 16
v_call: TRBV4-1
j_call: TRBJ1-1
cdr3_aa: ASSPPPGTGGPRAEAF

cdr3_length: 12
v_call: TRBV4-2
j_call: TRBJ1-2
cdr3_aa: ASSQDGSTGDYT

cdr3_length: 10
v_call: TRBV3-1/TRBV3-2
j_call: TRBJ2-1
cdr3_aa: ASSQDQGEQF

cdr3_length: 12
v_call: TRBV7-2
j_call: TRBJ1-1
cdr3_aa: ASSLRAGNTEAF

cdr3_length: 14
v_call: TRBV2
j_call: TRBJ1-5
cdr3_aa: EAAYVPRTGHQPQH

cdr3_length: 15
v_call: TRBV11-2
j_call: TRBJ2-2
cdr3_aa: ASSLVPSGVNTGELF

cdr3_length: 12
v_call: TRBV2
j_call: TRBJ2-7
cdr3_aa: ASRLEIGGNEQY

cdr3_length: 10
v_call: TRBV7-9
j_call: TRBJ2-3
cdr3_aa: ASSSGQGPQY

cdr3_length: 12
v_call: TRBV28
j_call: TRBJ1-5
cdr3_aa: ASSLGTGYQPQH

cdr3_length: 13
v_call: TRBV5-1
j_call: TRBJ2-1
cdr3_aa: ASSLGLADYNEQF

cdr3_length: 13
v_call: TRBV18
j_call: TRBJ1-3
cdr3_aa: ASSPSRGAGNTIY

cdr3_length: 15
v_call: TRBV28
j_call: TRBJ1-1
cdr3_aa: ASSLAVFVLTHTEAF

cdr3_length: 11
v_call: TRBV12-3/TRBV12-4
j_call: TRBJ1-2
cdr3_aa: ASSEQGNYGYT

cdr3_length: 12
v_call: TRBV20-1
j_call: TRBJ2-7
cdr3_aa: SASMGRWGDEQY

cdr3_length: 13
v_call: TRBV9
j_call: TRBJ2-7
cdr3_aa: ASSVVGTGGHEQY

cdr3_length: 10
v_call: TRBV5-1
j_call: TRBJ1-2
cdr3_aa: ASSLEAGSYT

cdr3_length: 13
v_call: TRBV6-4
j_call: TRBJ1-2
cdr3_aa: ASSDPGQGSYGYT

cdr3_length: 13
v_call: TRBV27
j_call: TRBJ1-3
cdr3_aa: ASRLGGISGNTIY

cdr3_length: 14
v_call: TRBV7-6
j_call: TRBJ2-7
cdr3_aa: ASSANPGLAAHEQY

cdr3_length: 13
v_call: TRBV28
j_call: TRBJ2-1
cdr3_aa: ASSNYYRERNEQF

cdr3_length: 10
v_call: TRBV7-8
j_call: TRBJ2-3
cdr3_aa: ASSFTVDTQY

cdr3_length: 11
v_call: TRBV4-2
j_call: TRBJ1-1
cdr3_aa: ASSRGENTEAF

cdr3_length: 14
v_call: TRBV11-2
j_call: TRBJ1-2
cdr3_aa: ASSGWDRGNDYGYT

cdr3_length: 11
v_call: TRBV7-6
j_call: TRBJ2-5
cdr3_aa: ASSLVTTETQY

cdr3_length: 14
v_call: TRBV9
j_call: TRBJ2-5
cdr3_aa: ASSASLAGEEETQY

cdr3_length: 14
v_call: TRBV23-1
j_call: TRBJ1-4
cdr3_aa: ASSRDSGLGNEKLF

cdr3_length: 16
v_call: TRBV18
j_call: TRBJ2-2
cdr3_aa: ASSAHRWTGTNTGELF

cdr3_length: 12
v_call: TRBV11-2
j_call: TRBJ1-3
cdr3_aa: ASSRQGSGNTIY